This TCR beta chain comes out of a study of blood T cell repertoires in COVID-19. Study context: Sites across the United States, Italy and Spain contributed samples from acute and convalescent COVID-19. PBMCs, B-cell-depleted T cells, or T cells provided the cDNA or gDNA that made up the material.

This clone turned up a few times. Trimming cost V 2 bases and J 5 bases; bases outside gene matches: 4. The CDR3 covers 14 residues. Looked up from germline, CDR1 is ENHRY and CDR2 is SYGVKD. Per the study methods: Reference gene primer amplification in the assay estimated nucleated cell counts. Here immunoSEQ multiplex PCR was the method, and the copy in TCRdb shows in-frame clones only, minus some. Clone size and the V and J calls come from that table; the DNA yielded D and trimming. The data contain around 150,000 clones, 65% to 80% of them singletons. What was sequenced was peripheral blood. The chain carries TRBV10-3 and TRBJ2-7, with 9 bases matching TRBD2. This receptor was identified in a man aged 55 to 70 with acute or convalescent COVID-19. CDR3 coding DNA: TGTGCCATCAGTGAGACTAGCGGGTACCACGAGCAGTACTTC. Protein product: CAISETSGYHEQYF.